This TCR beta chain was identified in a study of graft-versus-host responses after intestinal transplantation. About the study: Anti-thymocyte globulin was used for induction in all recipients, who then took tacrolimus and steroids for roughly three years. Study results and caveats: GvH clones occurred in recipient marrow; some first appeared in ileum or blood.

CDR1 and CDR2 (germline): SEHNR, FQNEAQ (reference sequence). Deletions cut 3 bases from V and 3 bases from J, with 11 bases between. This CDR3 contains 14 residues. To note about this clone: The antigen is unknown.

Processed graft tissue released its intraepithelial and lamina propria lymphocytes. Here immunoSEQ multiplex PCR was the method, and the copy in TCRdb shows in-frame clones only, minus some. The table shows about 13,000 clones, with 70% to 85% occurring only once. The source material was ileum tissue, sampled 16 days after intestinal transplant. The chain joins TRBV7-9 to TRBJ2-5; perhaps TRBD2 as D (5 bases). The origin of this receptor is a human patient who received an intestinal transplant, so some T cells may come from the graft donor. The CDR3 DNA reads TGTGCCAGCAGCTTTGAACTAGAGGAAGAGACCCAGTACTTC. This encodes CASSFELEEETQYF. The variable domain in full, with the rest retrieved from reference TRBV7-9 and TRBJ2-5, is DTGVSQNPRHKITKRGQNVTFRCDPISEHNRLYWYRQTLGQGPEFLTYFQNEAQLEKSRLLSDRFSAERPKGSFSTLEIQRTEQGDSAMYLCASSFELEEETQYFGPGTRLLVL.